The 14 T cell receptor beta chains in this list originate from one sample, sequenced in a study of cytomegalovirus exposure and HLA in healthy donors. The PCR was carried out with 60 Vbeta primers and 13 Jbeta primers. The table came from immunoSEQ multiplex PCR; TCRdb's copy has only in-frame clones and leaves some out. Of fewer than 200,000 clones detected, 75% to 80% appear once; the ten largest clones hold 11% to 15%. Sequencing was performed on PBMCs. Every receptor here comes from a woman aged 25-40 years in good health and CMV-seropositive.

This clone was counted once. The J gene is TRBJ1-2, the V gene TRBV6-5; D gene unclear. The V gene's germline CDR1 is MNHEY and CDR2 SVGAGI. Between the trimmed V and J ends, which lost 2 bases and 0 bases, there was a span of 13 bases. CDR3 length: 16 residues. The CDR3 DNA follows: TGTGCCAGCAGTTACACCTCCCCGGGGTCTAACTATGGCTACACCTTC. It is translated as CASSYTSPGSNYGYTF.

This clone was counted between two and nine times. CDR3 nucleotides: TGTGCCAGTCAGGGGATCCTGTGGGAGCAGTACTTC. Amino acids: CASQGILWEQYF. The V and J genes are TRBV27 and TRBJ2-7, with D maybe TRBD1 (6 bases). Looked up from germline, CDR1 is MNHEY and CDR2 is SMNVEV (reference sequence). The CDR3 spans 12 residues. With 9 bases removed from V and 7 bases from J, the gap between germline ends came to 16 bases.

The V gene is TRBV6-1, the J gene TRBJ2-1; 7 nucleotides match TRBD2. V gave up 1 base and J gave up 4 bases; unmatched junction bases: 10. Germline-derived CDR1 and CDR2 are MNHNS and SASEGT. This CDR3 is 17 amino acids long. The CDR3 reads CASSEVPLLAEYNEQFF. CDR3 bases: TGTGCCAGCAGTGAAGTCCCTTTGCTAGCGGAATACAATGAGCAGTTCTTC.

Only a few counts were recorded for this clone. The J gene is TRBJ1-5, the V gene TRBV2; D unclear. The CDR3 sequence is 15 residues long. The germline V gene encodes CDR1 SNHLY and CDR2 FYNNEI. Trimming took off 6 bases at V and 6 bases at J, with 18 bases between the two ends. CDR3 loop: CASRDTGSAGQPQHF. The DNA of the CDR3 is TGTGCCAGCAGAGATACGGGCAGTGCGGGTCAGCCCCAGCATTTT.

The CDR3 DNA reads TGTGCCAGCAGTGAAAACAGGGATCAGCCCCAGCATTTT. Translated, it gives CASSENRDQPQHF. The V and J genes are TRBV6-1 and TRBJ1-5; possible D gene TRBD1, 6 bases. Between the trimmed V and J ends, which lost 2 bases and 5 bases, there was a span of 7 bases. Germline V lookup: CDR1 MNHNS, CDR2 SASEGT. CDR3 length: 13 amino acids.

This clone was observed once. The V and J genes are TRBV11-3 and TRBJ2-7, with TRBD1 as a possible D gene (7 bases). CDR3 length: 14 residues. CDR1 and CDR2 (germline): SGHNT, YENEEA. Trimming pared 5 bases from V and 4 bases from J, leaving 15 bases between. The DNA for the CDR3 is TGTGCCAGCAGCCGAACAGGGGACTTATACGAGCAGTACTTC. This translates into CASSRTGDLYEQYF.

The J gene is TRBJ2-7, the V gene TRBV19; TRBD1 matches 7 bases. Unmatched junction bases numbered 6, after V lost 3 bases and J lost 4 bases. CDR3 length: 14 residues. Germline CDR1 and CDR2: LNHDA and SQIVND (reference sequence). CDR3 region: CASSMTGRGYEQYF. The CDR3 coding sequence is TGTGCCAGTAGTATGACAGGGAGAGGGTACGAGCAGTACTTC.

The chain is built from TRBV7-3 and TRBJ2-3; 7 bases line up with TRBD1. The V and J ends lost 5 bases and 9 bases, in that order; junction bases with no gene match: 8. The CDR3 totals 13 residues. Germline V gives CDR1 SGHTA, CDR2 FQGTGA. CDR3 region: CASSPSTGNTQYF. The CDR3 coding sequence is TGTGCCAGCAGCCCCTCGACAGGGAACACGCAGTATTTT.

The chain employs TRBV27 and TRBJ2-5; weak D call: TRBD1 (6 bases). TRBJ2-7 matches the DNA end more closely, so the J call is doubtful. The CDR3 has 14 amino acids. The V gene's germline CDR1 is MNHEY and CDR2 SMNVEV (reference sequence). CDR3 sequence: CASSLQGTSYEQYF. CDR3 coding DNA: TGTGCCAGCAGTTTGCAGGGGACCTCCTACGAGCAGTACTTC.

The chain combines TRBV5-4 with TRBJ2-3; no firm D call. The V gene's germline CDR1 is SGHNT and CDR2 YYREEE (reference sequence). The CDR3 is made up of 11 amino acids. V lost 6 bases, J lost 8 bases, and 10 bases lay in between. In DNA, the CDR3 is TGTGCCAGCACCTCTCGAGGTACGCAGTATTTT. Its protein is CASTSRGTQYF. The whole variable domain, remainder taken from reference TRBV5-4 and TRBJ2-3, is ETGVTQSPTHLIKTRGQQVTLRCSSQSGHNTVSWYQQALGQGPQFIFQYYREEENGRGNFPPRFSGLQFPNYSSELNVNALELDDSALYLCASTSRGTQYFGPGTRLTVL.

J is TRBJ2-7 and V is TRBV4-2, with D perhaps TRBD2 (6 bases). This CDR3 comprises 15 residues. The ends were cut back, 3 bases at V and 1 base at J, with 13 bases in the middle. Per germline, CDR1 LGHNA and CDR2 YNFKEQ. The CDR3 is CASSHSGGGSYEQYF. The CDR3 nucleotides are TGTGCCAGCAGCCACTCCGGGGGAGGATCCTACGAGCAGTACTTC.

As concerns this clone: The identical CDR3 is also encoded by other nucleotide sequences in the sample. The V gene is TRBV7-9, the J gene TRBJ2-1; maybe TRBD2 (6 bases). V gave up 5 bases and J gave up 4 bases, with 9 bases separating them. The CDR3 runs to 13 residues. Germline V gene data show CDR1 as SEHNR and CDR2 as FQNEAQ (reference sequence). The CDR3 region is CASSRREYNEQFF. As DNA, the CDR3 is TGTGCCAGCAGCCGCCGGGAGTACAATGAGCAGTTCTTC.

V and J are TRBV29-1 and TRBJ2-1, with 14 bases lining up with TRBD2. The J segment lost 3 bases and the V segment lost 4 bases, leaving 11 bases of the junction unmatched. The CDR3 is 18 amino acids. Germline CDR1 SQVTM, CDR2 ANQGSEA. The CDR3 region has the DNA TGCAGCGTTGCTGGGACTAGCGGGAGATCGAGTCGCTACAATGAGCAGTTCTTC. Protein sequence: CSVAGTSGRSSRYNEQFF.

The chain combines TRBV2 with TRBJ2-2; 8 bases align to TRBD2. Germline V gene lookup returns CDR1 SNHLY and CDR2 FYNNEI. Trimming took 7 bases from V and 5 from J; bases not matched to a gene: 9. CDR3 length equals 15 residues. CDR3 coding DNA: TGTGCCAGCACTCATGAGCGGGGGAGGACCGGGGAGCTGTTTTTT. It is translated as CASTHERGRTGELFF. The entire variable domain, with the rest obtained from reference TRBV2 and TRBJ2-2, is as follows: EPEVTQTPSHQVTQMGQEVILRCVPISNHLYFYWYRQILGQKVEFLVSFYNNEISEKSEIFDDQFSVERPDGSNFTLKIRSTKLEDSAMYFCASTHERGRTGELFFGEGSRLTVL.